This is a list of T cell receptor beta chains from one sample in a study of early T cells in non-severe SARS-CoV-2 infection. TCRdb fed the 5' RACE reads into MiXCR, producing one record per CDR3 protein. The table has 35,000 to 40,000 distinct CDR3 sequences, more than 8% seen once. The sample comprised whole blood. These receptors all stem from an adult who was a healthcare worker with PCR-confirmed SARS-CoV-2 infection or an uninfected control (not recorded which). CDR3s include the opening cysteine and the closing phenylalanine or tryptophan. The order of the fields is D gene, V gene, J gene, clone size, CDR3 DNA, CDR3 protein. D genes are given only for firm matches. Some rows mark clone size as missing; the rest say once, few, many or name a class of expanded clone.

>-|TRBV4-3|TRBJ2-2|many
TGCGCCAGCAGCCCACAAAGGACCGGGGAGCTGTTTTTT
CASSPQRTGELFF
>-|TRBV19|TRBJ1-4|-
TGTGCCACCTCAGTCGAAGGGGAAAAACTGTTTTTT
CATSVEGEKLFF
>-|TRBV20-1|TRBJ2-1|many
TGCAGTGCCTTTGACCCCGACCTCTCCTACAATGAGCAGTTCTTC
CSAFDPDLSYNEQFF
>-|TRBV28|TRBJ1-2|-
TGTGCCCATGGAGGTATTAACTATGGCTACACCTTC
CAHGGINYGYTF
>-|TRBV11-2|TRBJ2-1|few
TGTGCCAGCAGCTTAGATTCATTGGAGACAGAAGAGCAGTTCTTC
CASSLDSLETEEQFF
>TRBD1|TRBV7-3|TRBJ2-1|many
TGTGCCAGCAGCTTCGGGACAGGGGATAATGAGCAGTTCTTC
CASSFGTGDNEQFF
>-|TRBV6-2/TRBV6-3|TRBJ1-3|many
TGTGCCAGCAGCCCCCAGGGGCTCCAGGAAAACACCATATATTTT
CASSPQGLQENTIYF
>-|TRBV6-2/TRBV6-3|TRBJ2-3|many
TGTGCCAGCCATATGTTGGGGCCATCAGATACGCAGTATTTT
CASHMLGPSDTQYF
>TRBD2|TRBV9|TRBJ2-7|once
TGTGCCAGCAGCGTAGAGGCGGGGGGATTCTACGAGCAGTACTTC
CASSVEAGGFYEQYF
>TRBD1|TRBV29-1|TRBJ2-5|many
TGCAGCGTCGAGACAGGGGGAGAGACCCAGTACTTC
CSVETGGETQYF
>-|TRBV2|TRBJ1-1|many
TGTGCCAGCAGTGAATTCGCTGGGGCCATACGGGCTTTCTTT
CASSEFAGAIRAFF
>-|TRBV4-1|TRBJ2-3|-
TGCGCCAGCAGCCAAGAGGTTAACACAGATACGCAGTATTTT
CASSQEVNTDTQYF
>-|TRBV11-2|TRBJ1-2|many
TGTGCCAGCAGCTCGGTGCTGGGGGTCCCCGGCTACACCTTC
CASSSVLGVPGYTF
>-|TRBV30|TRBJ1-4|-
TGTGCCTGGACTGCGAGGGCTGGGGGTAATGAAAAACTGTTTTTT
CAWTARAGGNEKLFF
>-|TRBV7-8|TRBJ1-2|many
TGTGCCAGCAGCTTAGGTTCGGCGGCCTATGGCTACACCTTC
CASSLGSAAYGYTF
>TRBD1|TRBV6-5|TRBJ1-3|-
TGTGCCAGCAGAGGGACAGGGGATGCTGGAAACACCATATATTTT
CASRGTGDAGNTIYF
>-|TRBV10-1|TRBJ1-1|few
TGCGCCAGCAGTAGGACGGTGATGAACACTGAAGCTTTCTTT
CASSRTVMNTEAFF
>TRBD1|TRBV7-2|TRBJ2-3|many
TGTGCCAGCAGCTACGGACAGGGCCCAGATACGCAGTATTTT
CASSYGQGPDTQYF
>-|TRBV19|TRBJ2-5|many
TGTGCCAGTAGTATAGGTCCAGGGCCTGAAGAGACCCAGTACTTC
CASSIGPGPEETQYF
>-|TRBV5-6|TRBJ2-7|many
TGTGCCAGCAGCTTTGGGGTCTACGAGCAGTACTTC
CASSFGVYEQYF
>TRBD1|TRBV12-3/TRBV12-4|TRBJ1-1|-
TGTGCCAGCAGTCCACAGGGGATGAACACTGAAGCTTTCTTT
CASSPQGMNTEAFF
>-|TRBV11-3|TRBJ1-3|many
TGTGCCAGCAGCTTAACAGGAAACTCTGGAAACACCATATATTTT
CASSLTGNSGNTIYF
>-|TRBV2|TRBJ1-6|many
TGTGCCAGCAATCTCCGGGCCCACGATTCACCCCTCCACTTT
CASNLRAHDSPLHF
>-|TRBV7-3|TRBJ2-2|-
TGTGCCAGCACCAGAACAGGGTCCAGCGGGGAGCTGTTTTTT
CASTRTGSSGELFF
>TRBD1|TRBV30|TRBJ2-5|few
TGTGCCTGGAGATTAGTACAAGGGGGCGCGAAGACCCAGTACTTC
CAWRLVQGGAKTQYF
>-|TRBV18|TRBJ2-7|many
TGTGCCAGCTGCCCACTCCGCGGGGCTAGCGAGCAGTACTTC
CASCPLRGASEQYF
>-|TRBV6-1|TRBJ1-6|many
TGTGCCAGCAAGATGGAGGAGGATAATTCACCCCTCCACTTT
CASKMEEDNSPLHF
>TRBD1|TRBV27|TRBJ2-7|many
TGTGCCAGCAGTCTTCAGGGACAGACCTACTACGAGCAGTACTTC
CASSLQGQTYYEQYF
>-|TRBV28|TRBJ2-3|-
TGTGCCAGCAGTGCCCATAGCACAGATACGCAGTATTTT
CASSAHSTDTQYF
>-|TRBV7-2|TRBJ1-3|many
TGTGCCAGCAGCCCCCTCGCTGGAAACACCACTATATATTTT
CASSPLAGNTTIYF
>TRBD2|TRBV7-9|TRBJ2-3|many
TGTGCCAGCAGCGGAAGCGGGGGTGCCGGGGATACGCAGTATTTT
CASSGSGGAGDTQYF
>-|TRBV7-2|TRBJ2-7|few
TGTGCCAGCAGCTTATCCGGGACACAGTCTTACGAGCAGTACTTC
CASSLSGTQSYEQYF
>TRBD2|TRBV6-4|TRBJ2-3|-
TGTGCCAGCAGTGACACAGCGGGGGGGAGCACAGATACGCAGTATTTT
CASSDTAGGSTDTQYF
>TRBD1|TRBV6-1|TRBJ1-2|-
TGTGCCAGCGAGGGGGCATGGCTTGATGGCTACACCTTC
CASEGAWLDGYTF
>-|TRBV7-8|TRBJ2-1|many
TGTGCCAGCAGCCGAATCTCCTACAATGAGCAGTTCTTC
CASSRISYNEQFF
>TRBD1|TRBV6-2/TRBV6-3|TRBJ2-1|few
TGTGCCAGCAGTACAGGGGGGCTCTCCTACAATGAGCAGTTCTTC
CASSTGGLSYNEQFF
>-|TRBV7-9|TRBJ2-5|-
TGTGCCAGCAGCTTAGGTACAACCGGCGGCCAAGAGACCCAGTACTTC
CASSLGTTGGQETQYF
>-|TRBV20-1|TRBJ2-3|many
TGCAGTGCTCTATCCCTCAGGGATTTCGGGGATACGCAGTATTTT
CSALSLRDFGDTQYF
>-|TRBV20-1|TRBJ1-3|-
TGCAGTGCCAGACCCCAGGGGACCGGAAACACCATATATTTT
CSARPQGTGNTIYF
>TRBD1|TRBV7-3|TRBJ2-6|medium-sized
TGTGCCAGCAGCCAACGAACAGGGGGCGCAGGCCCTGGGGCCAACGTCCTGACTTTC
CASSQRTGGAGPGANVLTF
>-|TRBV6-4|TRBJ2-1|many
TGTGCCAGCAGTGATTCCGGATTGTACAATGAGCAGTTCTTC
CASSDSGLYNEQFF
>-|TRBV6-2/TRBV6-3|TRBJ2-3|few
TGTGCCAGCACCGTAGGGAGATCCCACACAGATACGCAGTATTTT
CASTVGRSHTDTQYF
>-|TRBV12-5|TRBJ2-1|-
TGTGCTAGTCTGGTGGTAAATGAGCAGTTCTTC
CASLVVNEQFF
>-|TRBV20-1|TRBJ2-2|many
TGCAGTGCTAGTCCCAAGATCGGGGAGCTGTCTTTT
CSASPKIGELSF
>TRBD1|TRBV5-4|TRBJ1-1|many
TGTGCCAGCAGCTTGGGTGGACAGGCCAACACTGAAGCTTTCTTT
CASSLGGQANTEAFF
>TRBD1|TRBV11-2|TRBJ2-2|many
TGTGCCAGCAGCCGGGACAGTCTCGCCGGGGAGCTGTTTTTT
CASSRDSLAGELFF
>TRBD2|TRBV6-2/TRBV6-3|TRBJ2-1|many
TGTGCCAGCACCTCCGCGAATTTAGCGGGGTTAAATGAGCAGTTCTTC
CASTSANLAGLNEQFF
>TRBD1|TRBV6-2/TRBV6-3|TRBJ1-5|many
TGTGCCAGCAGTGACAGGGAAGGTCAGCCCCAGCATTTT
CASSDREGQPQHF
>-|TRBV20-1|TRBJ2-3|many
TGCAGTGCCCACTCTGACCGAGGTGGGTCCACAGATACGCAGTATTTT
CSAHSDRGGSTDTQYF
>-|TRBV3-1|TRBJ1-2|-
TGTGCCAGCAGCCCTAACACAGGTTATGGCTACACCTTC
CASSPNTGYGYTF
>-|TRBV19|TRBJ1-1|many
TGTGCCAGTAGTATAGATCCGCGTCCGGTGAACACTGAAGCTTTCTTT
CASSIDPRPVNTEAFF
>TRBD1|TRBV29-1|TRBJ1-2|many
TGCAGCGTTGAACGCCAGGGGGGCGGCTATGGCTACACCTTC
CSVERQGGGYGYTF
>-|TRBV7-2|TRBJ2-3|-
TGTGCCAGCAGCTTAGGTCTAGAAGAGGAGTATTTT
CASSLGLEEEYF